These 7 T cell receptor beta chains were sequenced from one sample in a study of HIV-infected patients and healthy controls. Whole blood was used without fractionation, so all unsorted peripheral T cells were included. Reverse transcription used approximately 500 ng RNA and constant-region primers for alpha and beta. Separate chain-specific third strand synthesis with multiplexing indices produced the alpha and beta libraries. Each CDR3 protein is one row after TCRdb ran MiXCR on the 5' RACE reads. The sample has under 20,000 distinct CDR3 sequences; approximately 9.6% are singletons. Sequencing was done on a sample of blood. These receptors all stem from an adult in good health.

This clonotype came up many times. DNA for the CDR3: TGTGCCAGCAGTTTTGCGGGGGGCAGCAATCAGCCCCAGCATTTT. It specifies CASSFAGGSNQPQHF. The chain recombines TRBV28 with TRBJ1-5; D is possibly TRBD1 (6 bases). Trimming took off 3 bases at V and 1 base at J, with 10 bases between the two ends. The CDR3 has 15 amino acids. CDR1 is MDHEN and CDR2 is SYDVKM in the germline V gene.

By proportion, this clonotype is medium-sized. The V and J genes are TRBV20-1 and TRBJ1-5; TRBD1 might be the D (6 bases). This CDR3 region has 13 residues. Trimming pared 6 bases from V and 0 bases from J, leaving 9 bases between. Germline-derived CDR1 and CDR2 are DFQATT and SNEGSKA (reference sequence). CDR3: CSATGFSNQPQHF. The CDR3 DNA sequence: TGCAGTGCAACAGGGTTTAGCAATCAGCCCCAGCATTTT.

This clonotype was detected only a few times. The chain combines TRBV7-6 with TRBJ2-7; 7 bases map to TRBD2. Germline-derived CDR1 and CDR2 are SGHVS and FNYEAQ. The V gene end was trimmed by 5 bases and the J gene end by 7 bases; junction bases not matched to a gene: 8. There are 13 residues in the CDR3. The CDR3: CASSPRGTNEQYF. The CDR3 coding sequence is TGTGCCAGCAGCCCACGCGGGACTAATGAGCAGTACTTC. Full variable domain (outside the CDR3, taken from reference TRBV7-6 and TRBJ2-7): GAGVSQSPRYKVTKRGQDVALRCDPISGHVSLYWYRQALGQGPEFLTYFNYEAQQDKSGLPNDRFSAERPEGSISTLTIQRTEQRDSAMYRCASSPRGTNEQYFGPGTRLTVT.

This clonotype appeared a few times. This chain uses TRBV28 with TRBJ1-1; 9 bases are a match to TRBD1. Germline-derived CDR1 and CDR2 are MDHEN and SYDVKM. With V trimmed by 3 bases and J by 5 bases, 7 bases remained unmatched. This CDR3 has 15 amino acids. The CDR3 DNA follows: TGTGCCAGCAGTTTTAACAGGGGGCAGGGGACTGAAGCTTTCTTT. Protein sequence: CASSFNRGQGTEAFF.

This clonotype was counted ten times or more. The chain uses TRBV12-3 or TRBV12-4 and TRBJ1-3, with no clear D. The V and J ends lost 1 base and 0 bases respectively, with 7 bases between them. This CDR3 is built from 15 residues. The DNA of the CDR3 is TGTGCCAGCAGTTTAGGTCAGAGCTCTGGAAACACCATATATTTT. As protein: CASSLGQSSGNTIYF.

The chain recombines TRBV14 with TRBJ1-1; D remains ambiguous. Germline V gives CDR1 SGHDN, CDR2 FVKESK. The CDR3 has 13 residues. Between the trimmed V and J ends, which lost 6 bases and 3 bases, there was a span of 11 bases. This chain's CDR3 is CASRRLEHTEAFF. CDR3 DNA sequence: TGTGCCAGCAGACGACTCGAACACACTGAAGCTTTCTTT.

This clonotype was counted at least ten times. The V and J genes are TRBV28 and TRBJ1-2; D not certain. Deletions cut 5 bases from V and 8 bases from J, with 12 bases between. The CDR3 is 12 amino acids. Germline V gives CDR1 MDHEN, CDR2 SYDVKM. The CDR3 nucleotides are TGTGCCAGCAGTCAAGACATACTCGGCTACACCTTC. Encoded protein: CASSQDILGYTF.